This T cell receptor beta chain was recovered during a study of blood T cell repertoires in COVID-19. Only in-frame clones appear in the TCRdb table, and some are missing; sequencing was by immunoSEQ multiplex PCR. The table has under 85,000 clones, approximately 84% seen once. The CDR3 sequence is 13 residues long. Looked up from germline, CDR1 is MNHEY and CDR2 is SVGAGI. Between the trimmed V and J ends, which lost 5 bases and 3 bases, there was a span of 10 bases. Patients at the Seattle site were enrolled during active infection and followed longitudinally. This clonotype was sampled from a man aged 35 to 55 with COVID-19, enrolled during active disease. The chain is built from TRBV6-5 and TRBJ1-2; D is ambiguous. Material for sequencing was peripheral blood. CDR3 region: CASSTHLDYGYTF. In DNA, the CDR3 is TGTGCCAGCAGTACTCACTTGGACTATGGCTACACCTTC.